This TCR beta chain emerged from a study of sequential checkpoint blockade in melanoma. Across the whole study: Patients were randomized 1:1 to nivolumab-then-ipilimumab or ipilimumab-then-nivolumab first-line.

V lost 6 bases and J lost 4; bases outside the gene matches: 9. The CDR3 covers 16 residues. The germline gives CDR1 MGHRA, CDR2 YSYEKL. Sequencing was performed with immunoSEQ multiplex PCR; in TCRdb, only in-frame clones are kept and a portion is missing. The sample yields around 9,100 clones, 75% seen once. Treatment meaning: randomized to nivolumab then ipilimumab (arm A) or the reverse (arm B). The V gene is TRBV4-1, the J gene TRBJ2-1; 10 bases agree with TRBD2. Sequenced material: CD8+ T cells sorted from blood (inferred from file names), taken from a patient given nivolumab and ipilimumab in sequence. This TCR derives from a human donor with melanoma. The CDR3 loop reads CASSRLGTSEYNEQFF. CDR3 in DNA: TGCGCCAGCAGTCGCCTCGGGACTAGCGAGTACAATGAGCAGTTCTTC.